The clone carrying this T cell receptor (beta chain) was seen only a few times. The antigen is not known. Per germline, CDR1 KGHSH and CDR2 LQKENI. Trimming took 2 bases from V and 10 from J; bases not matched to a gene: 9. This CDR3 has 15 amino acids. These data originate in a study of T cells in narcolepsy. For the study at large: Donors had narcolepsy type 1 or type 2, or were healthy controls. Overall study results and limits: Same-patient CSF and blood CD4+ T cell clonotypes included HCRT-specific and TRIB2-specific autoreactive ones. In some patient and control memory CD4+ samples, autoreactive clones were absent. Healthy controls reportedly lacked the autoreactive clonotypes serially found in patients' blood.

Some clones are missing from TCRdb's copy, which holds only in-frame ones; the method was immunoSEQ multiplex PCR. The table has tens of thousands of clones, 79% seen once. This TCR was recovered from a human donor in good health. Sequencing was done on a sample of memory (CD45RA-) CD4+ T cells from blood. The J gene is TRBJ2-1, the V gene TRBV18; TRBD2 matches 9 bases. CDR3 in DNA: TGTGCCAGCTCACCAACGGCGGGGGGGCCAAAGGAGCAGTTCTTC. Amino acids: CASSPTAGGPKEQFF.